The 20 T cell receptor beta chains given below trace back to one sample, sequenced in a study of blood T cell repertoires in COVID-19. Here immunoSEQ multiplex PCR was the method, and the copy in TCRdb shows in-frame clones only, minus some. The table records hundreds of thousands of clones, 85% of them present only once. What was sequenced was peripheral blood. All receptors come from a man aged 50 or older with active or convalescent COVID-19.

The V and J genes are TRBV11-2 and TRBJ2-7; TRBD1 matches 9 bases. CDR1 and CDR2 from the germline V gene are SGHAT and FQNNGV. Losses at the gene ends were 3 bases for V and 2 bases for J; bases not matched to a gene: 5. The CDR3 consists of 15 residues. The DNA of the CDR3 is TGTGCCAGCAGCTTGGCCGGGACAGGGACCTACGAGCAGTACTTC. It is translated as CASSLAGTGTYEQYF.

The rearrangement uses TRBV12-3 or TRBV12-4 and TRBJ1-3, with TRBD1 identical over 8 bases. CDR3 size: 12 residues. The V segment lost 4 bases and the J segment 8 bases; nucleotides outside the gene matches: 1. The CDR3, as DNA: TGTGCCAGCAGTTACAGGGGGGACACCATATATTTT. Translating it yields CASSYRGDTIYF.

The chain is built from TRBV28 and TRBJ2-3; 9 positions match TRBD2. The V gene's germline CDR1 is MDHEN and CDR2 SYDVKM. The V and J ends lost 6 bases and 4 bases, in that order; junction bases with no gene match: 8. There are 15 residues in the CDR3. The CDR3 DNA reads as TGTGCCAGCAGCGCCGCATGGACTAGCGCAGATACGCAGTATTTT. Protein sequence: CASSAAWTSADTQYF.

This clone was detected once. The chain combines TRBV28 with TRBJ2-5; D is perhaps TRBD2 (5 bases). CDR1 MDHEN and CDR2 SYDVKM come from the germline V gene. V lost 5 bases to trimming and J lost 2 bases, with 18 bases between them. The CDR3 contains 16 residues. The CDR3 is CASSDRTGRSQETQYF. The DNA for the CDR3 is TGTGCCAGCAGTGACCGGACGGGGAGATCTCAAGAGACCCAGTACTTC.

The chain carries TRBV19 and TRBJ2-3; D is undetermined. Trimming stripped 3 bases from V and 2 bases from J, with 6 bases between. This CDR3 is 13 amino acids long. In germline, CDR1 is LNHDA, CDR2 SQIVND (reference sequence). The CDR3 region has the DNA TGTGCCAGTAGTATTGGGCACACAGATACGCAGTATTTT. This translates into CASSIGHTDTQYF.

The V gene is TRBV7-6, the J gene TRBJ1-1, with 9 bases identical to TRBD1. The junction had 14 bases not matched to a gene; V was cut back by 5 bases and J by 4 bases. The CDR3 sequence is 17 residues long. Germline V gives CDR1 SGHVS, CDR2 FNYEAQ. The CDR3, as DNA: TGTGCCAGCAGCCCGGACAGGGGCCGCCTCGGCAGCACTGAAGCTTTCTTT. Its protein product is CASSPDRGRLGSTEAFF.

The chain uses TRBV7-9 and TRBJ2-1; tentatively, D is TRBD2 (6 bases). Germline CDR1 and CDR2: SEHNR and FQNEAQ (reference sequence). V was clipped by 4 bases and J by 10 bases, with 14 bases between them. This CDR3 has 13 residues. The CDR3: CASSSPPAGEQFF. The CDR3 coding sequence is TGTGCCAGCAGCTCCCCTCCGGCGGGAGAGCAGTTCTTC.

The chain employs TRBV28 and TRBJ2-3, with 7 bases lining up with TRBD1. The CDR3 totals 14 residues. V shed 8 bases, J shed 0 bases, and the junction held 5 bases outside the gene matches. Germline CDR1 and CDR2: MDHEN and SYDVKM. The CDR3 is CASQPGGSTDTQYF. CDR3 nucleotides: TGTGCCAGCCAGCCAGGGGGAAGCACAGATACGCAGTATTTT. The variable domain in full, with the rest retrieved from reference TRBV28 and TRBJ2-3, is DVKVTQSSRYLVKRTGEKVFLECVQDMDHENMFWYRQDPGLGLRLIYFSYDVKMKEKGDIPEGYSVSREKKERFSLILESASTNQTSMYLCASQPGGSTDTQYFGPGTRLTVL.

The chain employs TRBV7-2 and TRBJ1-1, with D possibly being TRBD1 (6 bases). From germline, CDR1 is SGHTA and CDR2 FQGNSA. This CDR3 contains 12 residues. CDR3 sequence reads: CASGGAYTEAFF. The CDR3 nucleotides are TGTGCAAGCGGGGGGGCTTACACTGAAGCTTTCTTT.

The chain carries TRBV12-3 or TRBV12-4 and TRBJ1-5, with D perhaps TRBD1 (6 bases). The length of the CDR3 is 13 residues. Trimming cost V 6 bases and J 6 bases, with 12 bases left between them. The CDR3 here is CASSQTGIQPQHF. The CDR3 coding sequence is TGTGCCAGCAGCCAGACAGGCATTCAGCCCCAGCATTTT.

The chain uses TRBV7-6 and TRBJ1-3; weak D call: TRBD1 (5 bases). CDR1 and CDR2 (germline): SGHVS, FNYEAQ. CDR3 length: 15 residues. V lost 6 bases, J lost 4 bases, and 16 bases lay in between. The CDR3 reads CASSTEGFSGNTIYF. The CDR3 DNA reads TGTGCCAGCAGTACGGAGGGGTTCTCCGGAAACACCATATATTTT. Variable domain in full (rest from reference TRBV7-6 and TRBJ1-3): GAGVSQSPRYKVTKRGQDVALRCDPISGHVSLYWYRQALGQGPEFLTYFNYEAQQDKSGLPNDRFSAERPEGSISTLTIQRTEQRDSAMYRCASSTEGFSGNTIYFGEGSWLTVV.

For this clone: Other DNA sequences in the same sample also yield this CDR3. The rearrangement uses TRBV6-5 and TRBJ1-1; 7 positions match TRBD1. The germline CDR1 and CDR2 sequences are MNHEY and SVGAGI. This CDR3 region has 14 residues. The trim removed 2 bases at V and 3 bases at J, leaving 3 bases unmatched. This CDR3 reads CASSYGQGDTEAFF. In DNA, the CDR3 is TGTGCCAGCAGTTACGGCCAGGGGGACACTGAAGCTTTCTTT.

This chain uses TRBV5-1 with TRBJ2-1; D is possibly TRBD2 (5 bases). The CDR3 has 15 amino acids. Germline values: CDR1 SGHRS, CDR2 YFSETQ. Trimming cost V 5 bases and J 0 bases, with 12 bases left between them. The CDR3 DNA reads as TGCGCCAGCAGACGAACCGGAGGCTCCTACAATGAGCAGTTCTTC. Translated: CASRRTGGSYNEQFF.

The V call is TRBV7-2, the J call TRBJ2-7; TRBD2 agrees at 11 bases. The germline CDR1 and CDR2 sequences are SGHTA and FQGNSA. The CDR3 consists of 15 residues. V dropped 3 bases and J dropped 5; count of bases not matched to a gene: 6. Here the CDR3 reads CASSLYSGRAHEQYF. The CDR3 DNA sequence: TGTGCCAGCAGCTTGTATAGCGGGAGGGCCCACGAGCAGTACTTC. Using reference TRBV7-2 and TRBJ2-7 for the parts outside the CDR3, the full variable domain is GAGVSQSPSNKVTEKGKDVELRCDPISGHTALYWYRQSLGQGLEFLIYFQGNSAPDKSGLPSDRFSAERTGGSVSTLTIQRTQQEDSAVYLCASSLYSGRAHEQYFGPGTRLTVT.

The CDR3 reads CATSDPSGQGEAFF. CDR3 bases: TGTGCCACCAGTGACCCCTCGGGACAGGGTGAAGCTTTCTTT. This sequence joins TRBV24-1 and TRBJ1-1; 9 positions match TRBD1. Losses at the gene ends were 4 bases for V and 7 bases for J; bases not matched to a gene: 6. Looked up from germline, CDR1 is KGHDR and CDR2 is SFDVKD. This CDR3 comprises 14 residues.

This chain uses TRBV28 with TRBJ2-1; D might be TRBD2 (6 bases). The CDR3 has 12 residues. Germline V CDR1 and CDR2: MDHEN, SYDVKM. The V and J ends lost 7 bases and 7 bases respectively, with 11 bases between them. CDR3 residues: CASTRGTNEQFF. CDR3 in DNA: TGTGCCAGCACTCGGGGGACGAATGAGCAGTTCTTC.

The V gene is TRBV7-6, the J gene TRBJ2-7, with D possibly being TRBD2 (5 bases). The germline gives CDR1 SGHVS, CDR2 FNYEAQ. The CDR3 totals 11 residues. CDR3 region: CAFGNAYEQYF. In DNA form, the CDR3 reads TGTGCGTTCGGGAACGCCTACGAGCAGTACTTC.

CDR3 sequence: CASSPNSNEKLFF. CDR3 in DNA: TGTGCCAGCAGCCCGAACTCAAATGAAAAACTGTTTTTT. The chain joins TRBV6-5 to TRBJ1-4, with D uncertain. The CDR3 runs to 13 residues. Per germline, CDR1 MNHEY and CDR2 SVGAGI. Trimming cost V 6 bases and J 5 bases, with 10 bases left between them.

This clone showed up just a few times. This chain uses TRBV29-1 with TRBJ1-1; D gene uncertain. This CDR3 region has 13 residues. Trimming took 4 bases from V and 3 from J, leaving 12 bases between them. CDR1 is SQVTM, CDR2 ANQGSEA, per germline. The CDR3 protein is CSVVVQMDTEAFF. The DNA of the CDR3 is TGCAGCGTTGTCGTTCAGATGGACACTGAAGCTTTCTTT.

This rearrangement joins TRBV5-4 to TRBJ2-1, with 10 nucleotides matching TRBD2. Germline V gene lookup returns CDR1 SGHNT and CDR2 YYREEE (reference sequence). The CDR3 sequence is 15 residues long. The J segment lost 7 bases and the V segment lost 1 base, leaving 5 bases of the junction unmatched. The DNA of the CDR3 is TGTGCCAGCAGCTTGTACCAGCGGGGGGGGAATGAGCAGTTCTTC. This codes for CASSLYQRGGNEQFF.